This TCR beta chain was sequenced in a study of T cells in Graves' hyperthyroidism and ophthalmopathy. Germline V lookup: CDR1 SGHKS, CDR2 YYEKEE (reference sequence). V was cut by 1 base and J by 0 bases, with 13 bases left in between. The CDR3 loop spans 16 amino acids. This clonotype came up a few times. In this CDR3 the conserved last residue, phenylalanine or tryptophan, is missing, so a read error is likely. TCR beta CDR3 region amplification was performed from RNA transcripts. In the first-round RT-PCR of the TCR CDR3, the HTBI primer set was used. TCRdb fed the multiplex PCR reads into MiXCR, producing one record per CDR3 protein. Altogether more than 550,000 distinct CDR3 sequences are present, under 20% being singletons, with the ten largest covering 15% to 20%.

This receptor was identified in a woman in her forties or fifties with Graves' hyperthyroidism that later progressed to Graves' ophthalmopathy. The rearrangement uses TRBV5-5 and TRBJ1-1; tentative D call: TRBD1 (5 bases). The sequencing input was blood. The CDR3 DNA reads TGTGCCAGCAGCTTGTATCAGGGACGGGTGAACACTGAAGCTTTCCTT. This gives the protein CASSLYQGRVNTEAFL.